These T cell receptor beta chains were read from a single sample in a study of cytomegalovirus exposure and HLA in healthy donors. Here immunoSEQ multiplex PCR was the method, and the copy in TCRdb shows in-frame clones only, minus some. The table lists over 150,000 clones, roughly two thirds of them singletons. Input material: PBMCs. These receptors came from a woman aged 25 to 45 in good health and CMV-seronegative. Both conserved end residues are part of each CDR3.

v_call cdr3_aa
TRBV21-1 CASSSSFATAGIPMYCTDTQYF
TRBV19 CASSIVGGTSGELFF
TRBV10-3 CAINEAGAWDEQFF
TRBV11-2 CASSPQGAWNTEAFF
TRBV5-4 CASSFAAAPGTYGYTF
TRBV9 CASSLRQGSSYNEQFF
TRBV2 CASSEVDIPNYGYTF
TRBV5-4 CASSIRSGAGETQYF
TRBV5-4 CASSPGQTLSYEQYF
TRBV5-1 CASSPAGGVAGNTIYF
TRBV28 CASSFQQRGSYNEQFF
TRBV11-1 CASSPSGNEQFF
TRBV7-2 CASKEGSSPLHF
TRBV5-1 CATIEGTGELFF
TRBV29-1 CSGSGGADTQYF
TRBV7-3 CASSSPTNENEQFF
TRBV27 CASSLRRGGGTDTQYF
TRBV15 CATAQGNTGELFF
TRBV4-1 CASSQVHPGYNSPLHF
TRBV18 CASSPTGINEQFF
TRBV7-3 CASSPGSGQPQHF
TRBV14 CASSQEWGAESGNTIYF
TRBV5-1 CASSLGSSYEQYF
TRBV15 CATSRGLEQYF
TRBV6-1 CASITGTSGRTQYF
TRBV10-3 CATVHNSGNTIYF
TRBV7-2 CASNHDRYNEQFF
TRBV7-9 CASSPRGEQSNYGYTF
TRBV25-1 CASSPKLGQGNTGELFF
TRBV19 CASSITGDQPQHF
TRBV7-8 CASSGGQGDYEQYF
TRBV7-9 CASSSSGQPNYGYTF
TRBV5-1 CASSLMSSGRAGGTDTQYF
TRBV7-2 CASSFFSGDTQYF
TRBV15 CATSGDRGTGVDEQYF
TRBV2 CATQGRTGELFF
TRBV10-3 CAISRDRGSLNTEAFF
TRBV12-5 CASGSLDSNYGYTF
TRBV5-6 CASSLVSAGSTGELFF
TRBV5-1 CASSSTGTVQETQYF
TRBV7-2 CASSLANGQETQYF
TRBV7-2 CASSPGPNYEQSF
TRBV5-1 CASSYGQYNSPLHF
TRBV2 CATGEEFNQPQHF
TRBV4-1 CASSQAGTGYNEQFF
TRBV5-6 CASSAGTQDTQYF
TRBV2 CASKAQRGGYTF
TRBV6-1 CASREITGDQPQHF
TRBV7-3 CASSLTRGGTDTQYF
TRBV29-1 CSVVFPGAGEFGKLFF
TRBV27 CASNSIGTDTQYF
TRBV6-5 CASSLSGRGNEQFF
TRBV28 CASRTGGFYEQYF
TRBV5-1 CASSTGQGSTEAFF
TRBV11-2 CASSLDLVAGVIYNEQFF
TRBV28 CASRPQTSTQYF
TRBV18 CASSPPNRVVETQYF
TRBV15 CATSKWTTEQYF
TRBV6-5 CASSFRTSGEQFF